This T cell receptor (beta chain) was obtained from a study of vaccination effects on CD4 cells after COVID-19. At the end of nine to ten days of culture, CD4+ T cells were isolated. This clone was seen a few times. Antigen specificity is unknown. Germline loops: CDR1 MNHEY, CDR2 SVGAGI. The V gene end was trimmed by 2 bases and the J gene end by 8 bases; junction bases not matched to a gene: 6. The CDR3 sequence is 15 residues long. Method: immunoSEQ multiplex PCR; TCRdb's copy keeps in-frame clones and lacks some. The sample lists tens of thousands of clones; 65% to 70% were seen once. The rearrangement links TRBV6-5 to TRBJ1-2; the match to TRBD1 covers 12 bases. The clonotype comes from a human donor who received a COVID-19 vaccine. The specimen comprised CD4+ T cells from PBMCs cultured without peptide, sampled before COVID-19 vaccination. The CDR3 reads CASSYMGTGGAGYTF. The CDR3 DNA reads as TGTGCCAGCAGTTACATGGGGACAGGGGGCGCAGGCTACACCTTC.